Listed here are 25 T cell receptor beta chains from one sample, sequenced in a study of shared clonotypes between healthy human individuals. Assay used: immunoSEQ multiplex PCR; TCRdb lists only in-frame clones, some missing. Of under 650,000 clones listed, about 96% were seen once; the top ten hold about 0.057%. The sample consisted of naive CD4+ T cells sorted from blood. Documented subset: CD45RA+ positively selected. These receptors all come from a woman in her 30s in good health.

The chain joins TRBV15 to TRBJ1-5; D might be TRBD1 (6 bases). Trimming cost V 3 bases and J 6 bases, with 12 bases left between them. The CDR3 has 14 amino acids. Germline CDR1 LNHNV, CDR2 YYDKDF (reference sequence). The CDR3 reads CATSRGAAPQPQHF. The CDR3 DNA reads as TGTGCCACCAGCAGGGGGGCGGCTCCTCAGCCCCAGCATTTT.

This chain connects TRBV5-1 to TRBJ2-2; TRBD2 matches at 9 bases. V was clipped by 3 bases and J by 3 bases; unmatched bases: 6. The V gene's germline CDR1 is SGHRS and CDR2 YFSETQ. The CDR3 totals 16 residues. CDR3 sequence reads: CASSSIAGADTGELFF. The CDR3 DNA is TGCGCCAGCAGCTCTATAGCGGGAGCGGACACCGGGGAGCTGTTTTTT.

J is TRBJ2-2 and V is TRBV19; D is unresolved. Trimming removed 9 bases at V and 6 bases at J, with 20 bases between. This CDR3 has 15 residues. The germline V gene has CDR1 LNHDA and CDR2 SQIVND (reference sequence). CDR3 protein: CASSRWTGPAGELFF. The CDR3 DNA reads TGTGCCAGCTCGCGATGGACCGGGCCCGCCGGGGAGCTGTTTTTT.

The rearrangement uses TRBV7-2 and TRBJ2-7; possible D gene TRBD2, 6 bases. The length of the CDR3 is 13 residues. Germline V CDR1 and CDR2: SGHTA, FQGNSA. Trimming took off 2 bases at V and 5 bases at J, with 10 bases between the two ends. The CDR3 nucleotides read TGTGCCAGCAGCTTAAGACTAGTAAACGAGCAGTACTTC. Translating it yields CASSLRLVNEQYF.

In this sample, this clone turned up once. The J gene is TRBJ1-6, the V gene TRBV2; a possible D gene is TRBD1 (6 bases). V was shortened by 11 bases and J by 7 bases, with 15 bases between the two germline ends. Germline assignment: CDR1 SNHLY and CDR2 FYNNEI. This CDR3 comprises 13 residues. CDR3 DNA sequence: TGTGCCGGGGGTAGGGGGGCGAATTCACCCCTCCACTTT. Its translation: CAGGRGANSPLHF.

The CDR3 sequence is CASSLKRRGGQEELFF. The CDR3 nucleotides read TGCGCCAGCAGCTTAAAGAGGAGAGGGGGGCAGGAAGAACTGTTTTTT. The V and J genes are TRBV4-1 and TRBJ1-4; D may be TRBD1 (6 bases). The germline V gene encodes CDR1 MGHRA and CDR2 YSYEKL. The CDR3 is made up of 16 amino acids. Trimming took 5 bases from V and 12 from J, leaving 25 bases between them.

This chain joins TRBV25-1 and TRBJ2-6, with 7 bases matching TRBD1. This CDR3 has 17 amino acids. Germline loops: CDR1 MGHDK, CDR2 SYGVNS. Trimming at V came to 2 bases and at J to 1 base, leaving 5 bases not matched to a gene. CDR3 nucleotide sequence: TGTGCCAGCAGTGAAGGTCAGGGGGTGTCTGGGGCCAACGTCCTGACTTTC. This gives the protein CASSEGQGVSGANVLTF.

CDR3 sequence reads: CASSESPTSTNEKLFF. CDR3 DNA sequence: TGTGCCAGCAGTGAGTCCCCGACATCGACTAATGAAAAACTGTTTTTT. The chain recombines TRBV25-1 with TRBJ1-4; D is unclear. CDR1 is MGHDK, CDR2 SYGVNS, per germline. The CDR3 extends over 16 amino acids. Trimming pared 3 bases from V and 2 bases from J, leaving 13 bases between.

The V call is TRBV5-1, the J call TRBJ1-2; 9 bases are a match to TRBD1. The V segment lost 2 bases and the J segment 5 bases; nucleotides outside the gene matches: 7. CDR1 is SGHRS, CDR2 YFSETQ, per germline. The CDR3 extends over 15 amino acids. The CDR3 nucleotides read TGCGCCAGCAGCTTAGGGACAGGGAACCTATATGGCTACACCTTC. It yields the protein CASSLGTGNLYGYTF.

The chain employs TRBV6-5 and TRBJ2-7; TRBD1 is a possible D gene (5 bases). Trimming took 5 bases from V and 6 from J, leaving 11 bases between them. CDR1 is MNHEY, CDR2 SVGAGI, per germline. The CDR3 is 12 residues long. The CDR3 DNA sequence: TGTGCCAGCAGTCCGATTGGGGCCGAGCAGTACTTC. It encodes CASSPIGAEQYF.

This clone appeared a single time. V is TRBV5-5 and J is TRBJ1-1; D not certain. CDR3 length: 14 amino acids. Germline lookup yields CDR1 SGHKS and CDR2 YYEKEE (reference sequence). Between the trimmed V and J ends, which lost 0 bases and 1 base, there was a span of 7 bases. For the CDR3, the DNA is TGTGCCAGCAGCTTGGTTCCTAAGAACACTGAAGCTTTCTTT. This gives the protein CASSLVPKNTEAFF.

The genes are TRBV18 and TRBJ2-7, with 11 positions matching TRBD1. CDR3 length equals 15 residues. The V and J ends lost 3 bases and 4 bases, in that order; junction bases with no gene match: 5. Germline V lookup: CDR1 KGHSH, CDR2 LQKENI. In DNA form, the CDR3 reads TGTGCCAGCTCACCCGGGGGACAGGGGGTTTACGAGCAGTACTTC. This translates into CASSPGGQGVYEQYF.

V is TRBV19 and J is TRBJ1-1; 7 bases fit TRBD1. Trimming cost V 6 bases and J 3 bases; bases outside gene matches: 4. This CDR3 is 13 amino acids long. Germline values: CDR1 LNHDA, CDR2 SQIVND (reference sequence). The CDR3 protein is CASRTGQYTEAFF. CDR3 DNA sequence: TGTGCCAGTAGAACGGGACAGTACACTGAAGCTTTCTTT.

This clone was recorded once. V gene TRBV20-1 combines with J gene TRBJ2-3; a weak D match, TRBD2 (5 bases). The CDR3 loop spans 11 amino acids. Germline-derived CDR1 and CDR2 are DFQATT and SNEGSKA (reference sequence). CDR3 sequence reads: CRSGNTDTQYF. CDR3 sequence (DNA): TGCAGGAGCGGAAACACAGATACGCAGTATTTT.

The chain combines TRBV6-1 with TRBJ2-3; 8 positions match TRBD2. V dropped 8 bases and J dropped 3; count of bases not matched to a gene: 7. Germline loops: CDR1 MNHNS, CDR2 SASEGT. The CDR3 runs 14 residues. CDR3 sequence (DNA): TGTGCCAGCCCCAGCGGGAGTGGTACAGATACGCAGTATTTT. It translates to CASPSGSGTDTQYF.

The gene calls are TRBV7-6 and TRBJ2-2; TRBD2 matches at 9 bases. Germline V gives CDR1 SGHVS, CDR2 FNYEAQ. This CDR3 spans 15 amino acids. J was trimmed by 0 bases and V by 6 bases; bases with no gene match: 2. The CDR3 DNA sequence: TGTGCCAGCAGAATAGCGGGGGCGAACACCGGGGAGCTGTTTTTT. Its protein is CASRIAGANTGELFF.

This chain uses TRBV5-1 with TRBJ2-3; D uncertain. Trimming took off 1 base at V and 4 bases at J, with 10 bases between the two ends. This CDR3 is built from 14 residues. Germline CDR1 is SGHRS and CDR2 is YFSETQ. CDR3 nucleotides: TGCGCCAGCAGCTTGTCGCGAGTCGCAGATACGCAGTATTTT. Translation: CASSLSRVADTQYF.

The chain joins TRBV29-1 to TRBJ2-3; D uncertain. In germline, CDR1 is SQVTM, CDR2 ANQGSEA. This CDR3 is built from 14 residues. V lost 3 bases and J 2 bases, leaving 12 bases between the germline ends. In nucleotides, the CDR3 is TGCAGCGTTGACTGGGCCAGCCCCACAGATACGCAGTATTTT. This gives the protein CSVDWASPTDTQYF.

This rearrangement joins TRBV6-1 to TRBJ2-7, with a possible D match to TRBD1 (5 bases). Between the trimmed V and J ends, which lost 8 bases and 1 base, there was a span of 9 bases. Germline CDR1 is MNHNS and CDR2 is SASEGT. This CDR3 region has 12 residues. CDR3 nucleotides: TGTGCCAGCTGGGGCATATCCTACGAGCAGTACTTC. Protein product: CASWGISYEQYF.

The gene calls are TRBV7-9 and TRBJ2-7, with TRBD2 matching over 7 bases. This CDR3 spans 14 amino acids. V lost 5 bases and J lost 7; bases outside the gene matches: 11. Looked up from germline, CDR1 is SEHNR and CDR2 is FQNEAQ (reference sequence). CDR3 nucleotides: TGTGCCAGCAGCGGCTTACTAGCGCTTAAAGAGCAGTACTTC. It is translated as CASSGLLALKEQYF.

CDR3 loop: CASSLARVWGANVLTF. The DNA for the CDR3 is TGTGCCAGCAGCTTAGCGAGGGTCTGGGGGGCCAACGTCCTGACTTTC. V and J are TRBV7-9 and TRBJ2-6, with a weak D call TRBD2 (5 bases). CDR3 length: 16 residues. From germline, CDR1 is SEHNR and CDR2 FQNEAQ (reference sequence). The V and J ends lost 0 bases and 4 bases respectively, with 10 bases between them.

The rearrangement joins TRBV27 to TRBJ2-1; 7 bases align to TRBD2. The germline V gene encodes CDR1 MNHEY and CDR2 SMNVEV (reference sequence). The CDR3 consists of 13 residues. V gave up 6 bases and J gave up 14 bases; unmatched junction bases: 13. CDR3 loop: CASSRGDVGGEFF. As DNA, the CDR3 is TGTGCCAGCAGCCGAGGGGACGTGGGGGGGGAGTTCTTC.

The sample holds one count of this clone. The rearrangement joins TRBV19 to TRBJ1-5; D is unclear. This CDR3 contains 16 residues. Germline V gene sequence: CDR1 LNHDA, CDR2 SQIVND (reference sequence). V lost 3 bases to trimming and J lost 0 bases, with 12 bases between them. The CDR3 here is CASSIYGGDSNQPQHF. DNA of the CDR3: TGTGCCAGTAGTATCTACGGCGGAGATAGCAATCAGCCCCAGCATTTT.

As DNA, the CDR3 is TGTGCCAGCGCAAGGGCTAGCAATCAGCCCCAGCATTTT. Translation: CASARASNQPQHF. The rearrangement links TRBV2 to TRBJ1-5, with D unresolved. The germline V and J ends were trimmed by 8 bases and 0 bases, with 8 bases remaining between them. This CDR3 is built from 13 residues. From germline, CDR1 is SNHLY and CDR2 FYNNEI.

The V gene is TRBV2, the J gene TRBJ2-1; TRBD2 agrees at 8 bases. Germline loops: CDR1 SNHLY, CDR2 FYNNEI. J was trimmed by 3 bases and V by 8 bases; bases with no gene match: 12. The CDR3 is 16 amino acids. CDR3 DNA: TGTGCCAGCCGCCAGGACGTCAGCGGGAGCTACAATGAGCAGTTCTTC. This encodes CASRQDVSGSYNEQFF.